This record concerns one T cell receptor (beta chain) sequence. This specimen comes from a study of blood T cell repertoires in COVID-19. Study information: The United States, Italy and Spain were the sources of the acute and convalescent COVID-19 samples. T cells, B-cell-depleted T cells, or PBMCs supplied cDNA or gDNA.

Source study methods: By means of reference gene primer amplification, nucleated cell counts were estimated. Assay used: immunoSEQ multiplex PCR; TCRdb lists only in-frame clones, some missing. That table supplies the V and J calls and clone size; D and trimming were determined from the DNA. The repertoire holds 260,000 or so clones, with roughly 90% as singletons. Germline V gene data show CDR1 as MNHEY and CDR2 as SVGAGI. V gave up 4 bases and J gave up 7 bases, with 11 bases separating them. CDR3 size: 13 residues. The chain uses TRBV6-5 and TRBJ2-1; D is possibly TRBD2 (5 bases). The sample taken for sequencing was peripheral blood. This receptor was obtained from a man in his late teens or twenties with active or convalescent COVID-19. CDR3 residues: CASSSGDFNEQFF. The CDR3 DNA is TGTGCCAGCAGTTCCGGGGATTTTAATGAGCAGTTCTTC.